This TCR beta chain appears in the sequencing data of a study of blood T cell repertoires in COVID-19 (dated by TCRdb to the early 2020s). Study-level background: Collaborator samples came from the United States, Italy and Spain and covered acute and convalescent phases of COVID-19. The prospective study material was composed of cDNA or gDNA derived from T cells, B-cell-depleted T cells, or PBMCs. The dataset comprised deeply sampled blood TCRbeta repertoires from subjects exposed to, actively infected with, or recovered from COVID-19. The repertoires were released in a freely available public database intended as a resource for research on the immune response to SARS-CoV-2. The samples were drawn from the first 160 participants of the ongoing ImmuneRACE study and from 950 to 1,500 subjects provided by 6 global collaborators. A de-identified subject ID, COVID-19 status, age in years and sex were almost always included in the sample metadata. Where HLA class I and class II types were available, the types were taken from metadata supplied by the sample provider, not from assay-based typing.

General findings and caveats noted by the study authors: The quantity of clinical and demographic metadata differed by source and by participant and was supplied without curation.

About this clone: The clone's antigen remains unknown. Base-call qualities are not available, and no considerably larger clone is one nucleotide away.

A second Seattle source provided samples from volunteer blood donors who had recovered from COVID-19. Each collaborating institution followed its own protocols to collect whole blood in K2EDTA tubes. For TCRbeta analysis, collaborators shipped samples in one of three forms: frozen whole blood, isolated PBMCs, or DNA extracted from either of those sample types. V sheds 0 bases and J sheds 6 bases, leaving 12 bases between their ends. Counted from cysteine to phenylalanine, this CDR3 has 15 amino acids. Kept here is only the CDR3 DNA, which spans 45 bases and is read in frame from base 1. CDR1 and CDR2 (SGHAT, FQDESV) derive from the germline V gene (reference sequence). TCRbeta CDR3 regions were amplified from genomic DNA using the immunoSEQ Assay, a bias-controlled multiplex PCR. In the source study's methods: The number of nucleated cells in each sample was estimated by amplification of reference gene primers within the assay. Sequence reads were collapsed and filtered to measure the absolute abundance of every unique TCRbeta CDR3 rearrangement. For each sample, productive Simpson clonality was calculated as the square root of Simpson's diversity index across productive rearrangements. Drawn from immuneACCESS, this table holds only the in-frame rearrangements with V and J called that TCRdb kept. Clones are partly lost; checked studies trace under half to an unresolved V gene and leave the rest unexplained. From that table come the V and J calls and clone size; the DNA was used to work out D and trimming. Recorded for this sample are roughly 250,000 clones; 70% to 90% of them occurred a single time. The top ten clonotypes cover roughly 2% of the sample.

The sample taken for sequencing was peripheral blood. The sequence joins TRBV11-1 to TRBJ2-1; no D gene call is confident. The TCR originated in a woman aged 40 to 50 who had recovered from COVID-19. At the DNA level, the sequence is TGTGCCAGCAGCTTAGCGAGAGAGTACTTCAATGAGCAGTTCTTC. Its translation reads: CASSLAREYFNEQFF.